This T cell receptor beta chain comes out of a study of blood T cell repertoires in COVID-19. Study as a whole: Sites in the United States, Italy and Spain provided acute and convalescent COVID-19 samples. T cells, B-cell-depleted T cells, or PBMCs supplied cDNA or gDNA.

The germline CDR1 and CDR2 sequences are SEHNR and FQNEAQ (reference sequence). Trimming left V 5 bases short and J 0 bases short, with 14 bases between. This CDR3 has 15 residues. TCRdb's copy holds only in-frame clones and misses some; the assay was immunoSEQ multiplex PCR. The sample has about 79,000 clones; roughly 90% are singletons. This clone came up once. This sequence was found in a man aged 50 to 59 with active COVID-19. Sequenced input: peripheral blood. The rearrangement uses TRBV7-9 and TRBJ2-7; D perhaps matches TRBD2 (6 bases). The CDR3 region has the DNA TGTGCCAGCAGCCCCGGAGGGTCGAGCTCCTACGAGCAGTACTTC. Amino acid sequence: CASSPGGSSSYEQYF.